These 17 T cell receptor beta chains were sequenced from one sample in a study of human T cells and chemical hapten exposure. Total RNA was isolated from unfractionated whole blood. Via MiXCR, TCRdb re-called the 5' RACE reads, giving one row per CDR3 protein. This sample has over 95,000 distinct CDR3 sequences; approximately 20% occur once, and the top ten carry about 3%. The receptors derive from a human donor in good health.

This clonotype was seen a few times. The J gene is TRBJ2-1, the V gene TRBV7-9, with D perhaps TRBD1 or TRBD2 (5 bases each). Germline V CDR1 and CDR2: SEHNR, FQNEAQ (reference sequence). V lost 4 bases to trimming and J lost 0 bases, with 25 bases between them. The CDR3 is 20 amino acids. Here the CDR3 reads CASSSTSGTAYTLSYNEQFF. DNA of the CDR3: TGTGCCAGCAGCTCTACCTCCGGGACCGCTTACACCCTCTCCTACAATGAGCAGTTCTTC.

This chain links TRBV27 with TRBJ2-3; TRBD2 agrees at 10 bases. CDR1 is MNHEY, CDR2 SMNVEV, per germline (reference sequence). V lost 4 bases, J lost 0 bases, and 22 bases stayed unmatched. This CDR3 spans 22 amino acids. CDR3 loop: CASSSFLNGGSSGSSSTDTQYF. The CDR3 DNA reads TGTGCCAGCAGTTCCTTCCTTAACGGCGGGTCTAGCGGGAGTAGTAGCACAGATACGCAGTATTTT.

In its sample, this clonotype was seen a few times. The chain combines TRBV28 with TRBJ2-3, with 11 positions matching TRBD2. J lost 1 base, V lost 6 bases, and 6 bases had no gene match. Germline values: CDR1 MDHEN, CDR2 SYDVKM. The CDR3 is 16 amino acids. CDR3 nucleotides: TGTGCCAGCAGGGTGACTAGCGGGATTCGCACAGATACGCAGTATTTT. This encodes CASRVTSGIRTDTQYF.

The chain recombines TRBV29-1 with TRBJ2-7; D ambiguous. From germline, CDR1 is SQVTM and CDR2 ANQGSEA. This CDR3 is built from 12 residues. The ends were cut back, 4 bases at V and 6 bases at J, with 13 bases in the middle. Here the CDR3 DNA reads TGCAGCGTTGTGGCAGTTAGGTCCGAGCAGTACTTC. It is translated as CSVVAVRSEQYF.

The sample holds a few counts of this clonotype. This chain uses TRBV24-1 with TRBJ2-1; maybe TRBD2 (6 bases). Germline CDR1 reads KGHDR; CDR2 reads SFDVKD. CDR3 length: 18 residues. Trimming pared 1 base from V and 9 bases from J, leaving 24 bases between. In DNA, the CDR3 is TGTGCCACCAGTGATTTCCCGACTAGTCGTATGGGGGATGGTGAGCAGTTCTTC. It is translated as CATSDFPTSRMGDGEQFF.

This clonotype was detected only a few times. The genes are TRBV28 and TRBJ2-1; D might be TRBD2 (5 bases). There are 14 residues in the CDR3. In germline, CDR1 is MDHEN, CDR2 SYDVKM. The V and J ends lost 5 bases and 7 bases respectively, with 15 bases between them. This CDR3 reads CASSLEGESNEQFF. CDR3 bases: TGTGCCAGCAGTCTTGAGGGAGAATCTAATGAGCAGTTCTTC.

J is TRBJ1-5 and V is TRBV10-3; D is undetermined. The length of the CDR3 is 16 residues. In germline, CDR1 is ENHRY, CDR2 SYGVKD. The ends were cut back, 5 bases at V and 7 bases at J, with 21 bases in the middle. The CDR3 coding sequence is TGTGCCATCAGTCTAGAACTCCCAGGCTCCGGACAGCCCCAGCATTTT. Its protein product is CAISLELPGSGQPQHF.

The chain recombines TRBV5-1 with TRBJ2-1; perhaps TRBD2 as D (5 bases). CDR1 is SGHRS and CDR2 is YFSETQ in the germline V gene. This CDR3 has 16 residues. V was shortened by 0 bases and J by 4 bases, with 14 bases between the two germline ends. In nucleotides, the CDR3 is TGCGCCAGCAGCTTGGAAATCCTAGCCCAATACAATGAGCAGTTCTTC. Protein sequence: CASSLEILAQYNEQFF.

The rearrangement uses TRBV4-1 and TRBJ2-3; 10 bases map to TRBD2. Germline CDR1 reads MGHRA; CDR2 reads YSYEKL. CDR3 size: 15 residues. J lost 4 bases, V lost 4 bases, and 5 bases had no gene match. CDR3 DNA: TGCGCCAGCAGCCGTCTAGCGGGAGACGCAGATACGCAGTATTTT. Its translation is CASSRLAGDADTQYF.

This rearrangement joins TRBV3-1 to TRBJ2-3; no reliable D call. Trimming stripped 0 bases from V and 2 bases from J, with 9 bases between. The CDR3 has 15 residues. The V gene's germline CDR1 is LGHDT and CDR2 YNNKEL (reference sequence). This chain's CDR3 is CASSQDPRLTDTQYF. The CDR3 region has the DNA TGTGCCAGCAGCCAAGATCCCCGGCTCACAGATACGCAGTATTTT.

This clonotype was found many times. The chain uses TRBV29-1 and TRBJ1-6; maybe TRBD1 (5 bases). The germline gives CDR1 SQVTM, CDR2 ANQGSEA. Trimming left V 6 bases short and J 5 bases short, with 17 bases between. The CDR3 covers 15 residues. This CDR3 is CSVKTDRLDNSPLHF. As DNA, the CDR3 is TGCAGCGTCAAAACCGACAGATTGGATAATTCACCCCTCCACTTT. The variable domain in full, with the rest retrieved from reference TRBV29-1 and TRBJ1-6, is SAVISQKPSRDICQRGTSLTIQCQVDSQVTMMFWYRQQPGQSLTLIATANQGSEATYESGFVIDKFPISRPNLTFSTLTVSNMSPEDSSIYLCSVKTDRLDNSPLHFGNGTRLTVT.

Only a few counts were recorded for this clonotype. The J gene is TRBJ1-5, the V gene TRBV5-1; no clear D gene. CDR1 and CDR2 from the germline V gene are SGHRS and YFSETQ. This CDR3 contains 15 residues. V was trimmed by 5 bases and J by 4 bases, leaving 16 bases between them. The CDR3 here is CASSFDGLRNQPQHF. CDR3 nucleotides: TGCGCCAGCAGTTTTGACGGTTTACGAAATCAGCCCCAGCATTTT.

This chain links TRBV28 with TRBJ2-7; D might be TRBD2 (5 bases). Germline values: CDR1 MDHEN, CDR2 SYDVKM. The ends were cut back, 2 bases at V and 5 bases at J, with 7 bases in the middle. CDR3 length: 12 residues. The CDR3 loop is CASSLTRDEQYF. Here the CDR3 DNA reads TGTGCCAGCAGTTTAACTAGGGACGAGCAGTACTTC.

CDR3 DNA: TGTGCCAGCAGACCCGACAGGAGTTCCTACGAGCAGTACTTC. Translating gives CASRPDRSSYEQYF. The V gene is TRBV28, the J gene TRBJ2-7, with D maybe TRBD1 (6 bases). V lost 6 bases to trimming and J lost 1 base, with 13 bases between them. This CDR3 spans 14 amino acids. CDR1 MDHEN and CDR2 SYDVKM come from the germline V gene.

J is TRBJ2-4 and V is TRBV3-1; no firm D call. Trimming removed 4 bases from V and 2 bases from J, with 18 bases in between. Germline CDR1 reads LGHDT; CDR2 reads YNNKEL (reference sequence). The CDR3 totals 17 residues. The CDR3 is CASSPRWSLLTKNIQYF. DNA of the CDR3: TGTGCCAGCAGCCCCCGATGGTCCCTCCTGACCAAAAACATTCAGTACTTC.

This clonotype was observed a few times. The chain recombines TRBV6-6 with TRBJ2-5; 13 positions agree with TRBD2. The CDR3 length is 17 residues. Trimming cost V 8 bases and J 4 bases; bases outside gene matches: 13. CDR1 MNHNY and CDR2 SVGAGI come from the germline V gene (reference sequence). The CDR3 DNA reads TGTGCCAGCCGTAACCCAAACAGACTAGCGGGAGGAGAGACCCAGTACTTC. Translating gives CASRNPNRLAGGETQYF.

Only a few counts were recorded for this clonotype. The CDR3 bases are TGTGCCAGCACCCCTGGCCCGAGCGGGAGCCCATACAATGAGCAGTTCTTC. This gives the protein CASTPGPSGSPYNEQFF. The V call is TRBV12-3 or TRBV12-4, the J call TRBJ2-1; TRBD2 matches at 8 bases. This CDR3 contains 17 residues. The ends lost 7 bases at V and 4 bases at J; junction bases unmatched: 15.